The 14 T cell receptor beta chains listed next were all sequenced from one sample in a study of patients and donors after allogeneic stem cell transplantation. TCRdb re-analysed the RT-PCR reads in MiXCR, keeping a single row per CDR3 protein. The data show hundreds of thousands of distinct CDR3 sequences, more than 15% seen once. Sample: blood, either unsorted or a sorted T cell fraction (not recorded which). Receptors were obtained from a human donor who was either an allogeneic HSCT recipient or a stem cell or donor lymphocyte infusion donor (not recorded which). It is not recorded whose cells these are; they may come from a transplant donor.

The chain uses TRBV6-5 and TRBJ2-1; a possible D gene is TRBD1 (5 bases). Trimming took off 2 bases at V and 1 base at J, with 9 bases between the two ends. From germline, CDR1 is MNHEY and CDR2 SVGAGI. The CDR3 has 15 amino acids. CDR3 sequence reads: CASSYRGRSYNEQFF. CDR3 nucleotide sequence: TGTGCCAGCAGTTACAGGGGCCGGTCCTACAATGAGCAGTTCTTC.

This clonotype was counted only a few times. V gene TRBV7-8 combines with J gene TRBJ2-7; perhaps TRBD2 as D (5 bases). Looked up from germline, CDR1 is SGHVS and CDR2 is FQNEAQ. Trimming shortened V by 1 base and J by 4 bases, and 8 bases separated the two germline ends. The CDR3 spans 13 residues. The CDR3 reads CASSLETGYEQYF. The CDR3 nucleotides are TGTGCCAGCAGCTTAGAGACGGGGTACGAGCAGTACTTC.

The J gene is TRBJ2-1, the V gene TRBV5-6; 8 nucleotides line up with TRBD2. This CDR3 has 15 amino acids. Per the germline V gene, CDR1 is SGHDT and CDR2 is YYEEEE. The junction had 11 bases not matched to a gene; V was cut back by 7 bases and J by 5 bases. The CDR3 spells CASLRGGEIDNEQFF. The DNA of the CDR3 is TGTGCCAGCCTCCGGGGGGGGGAAATTGACAATGAGCAGTTCTTC.

Only a few counts were recorded for this clonotype. The rearrangement joins TRBV7-3 to TRBJ2-2; D unclear. From germline, CDR1 is SGHTA and CDR2 FQGTGA. V was clipped by 5 bases and J by 3 bases, with 10 bases between them. This CDR3 region has 14 residues. The CDR3 DNA sequence: TGTGCCAGCAGCCTACTGCCGTACACCGGGGAGCTGTTTTTT. Amino acids: CASSLLPYTGELFF.

The chain uses TRBV6-5 and TRBJ2-7, with 16 bases that match TRBD2. Germline values: CDR1 MNHEY, CDR2 SVGAGI. This CDR3 contains 16 residues. V lost 4 bases, J lost 4 bases, and 4 bases stayed unmatched. The CDR3 sequence: CASSSPGLAGGYEQYF. CDR3 nucleotides: TGTGCCAGCAGTTCCCCGGGACTAGCGGGAGGGTACGAGCAGTACTTC.

This clonotype was recorded a few times. The CDR3 coding sequence is TGCAGTGCCGTATGGGAGTGGGGTGAGCAGTTCTTC. The encoded protein is CSAVWEWGEQFF. The rearrangement links TRBV20-1 to TRBJ2-1, with a tentative D call TRBD2 (5 bases). Germline V gene lookup returns CDR1 DFQATT and CDR2 SNEGSKA (reference sequence). The CDR3 runs to 12 residues. V was clipped by 6 bases and J by 9 bases, with 15 bases between them.

This clonotype was seen a handful of times. The chain recombines TRBV7-8 with TRBJ1-5; possible D gene TRBD1, 5 bases. V was cut by 1 base and J by 3 bases, with 10 bases left in between. The CDR3 length is 15 residues. Germline CDR1 reads SGHVS; CDR2 reads FQNEAQ. CDR3 region: CASSLELQVNQPQHF. Here the CDR3 DNA reads TGTGCCAGCAGCTTAGAGTTACAGGTCAATCAGCCCCAGCATTTT.

The rearrangement joins TRBV11-2 to TRBJ2-7; 9 nucleotides agree with TRBD2. There are 15 residues in the CDR3. Germline trimming cut 6 bases from V and 3 bases from J; bases unmatched to any gene: 9. CDR1 SGHAT and CDR2 FQNNGV come from the germline V gene. CDR3 amino acids: CASSTPSGIYYEQYF. The DNA for the CDR3 is TGTGCCAGCAGTACCCCTAGCGGGATTTACTACGAGCAGTACTTC.

This chain links TRBV11-2 with TRBJ2-1; 7 bases are a match to TRBD1. Germline trimming cut 3 bases from V and 2 bases from J; bases unmatched to any gene: 4. Germline V gives CDR1 SGHAT, CDR2 FQNNGV. The CDR3 totals 15 residues. The CDR3 spells CASSLYRGPYNEQFF. In nucleotides, the CDR3 is TGTGCCAGCAGCTTGTACAGGGGCCCCTACAATGAGCAGTTCTTC.

Many counts were recorded for this clonotype. This chain connects TRBV6-5 to TRBJ2-6; the D is unclear. Germline V gene lookup returns CDR1 MNHEY and CDR2 SVGAGI. The CDR3 covers 15 residues. The V end lost 4 bases, the J end lost 1 base, and 8 bases lay between the germline ends. As DNA, the CDR3 is TGTGCCAGCAGTTCACAACCTTCTGGGGCCAACGTCCTGACTTTC. It encodes CASSSQPSGANVLTF.

This clonotype turned up a few times. The chain couples TRBV5-1 to TRBJ2-7; 10 bases map to TRBD2. V dropped 4 bases and J dropped 0; count of bases not matched to a gene: 10. This CDR3 is 17 amino acids long. Germline values: CDR1 SGHRS, CDR2 YFSETQ. CDR3 amino acids: CASSPGLARPLSYEQYF. The CDR3 DNA reads TGCGCCAGCAGCCCGGGACTAGCGCGGCCTCTCTCCTACGAGCAGTACTTC. Combining the CDR3 with reference TRBV5-1 and TRBJ2-7 gives the whole variable domain KAGVTQTPRYLIKTRGQQVTLSCSPISGHRSVSWYQQTPGQGLQFLFEYFSETQRNKGNFPGRFSGRQFSNSRSEMNVSTLELGDSALYLCASSPGLARPLSYEQYFGPGTRLTVT.

This clonotype showed up just a few times. V is TRBV20-1 and J is TRBJ1-2, with 7 bases lining up with TRBD1. This CDR3 comprises 13 residues. V trimming: 6 bases; J trimming: 3 bases; junction bases outside the gene matches: 7. Germline lookup yields CDR1 DFQATT and CDR2 SNEGSKA (reference sequence). The CDR3 coding sequence is TGCAGTGCCAGAAGGGGGCAGTACTATGGCTACACCTTC. It is translated as CSARRGQYYGYTF.

This clonotype was counted a few times. The chain links TRBV7-9 to TRBJ1-5; D remains unclear. Germline values: CDR1 SEHNR, CDR2 FQNEAQ (reference sequence). The CDR3 has 14 residues. The V and J ends lost 0 bases and 5 bases respectively, with 8 bases between them. The CDR3 loop reads CASSLAGWDQPQHF. CDR3 sequence (DNA): TGTGCCAGCAGCTTAGCAGGTTGGGATCAGCCCCAGCATTTT.

This clonotype was counted a few times. V usage is TRBV6-2 or TRBV6-3 and J usage is TRBJ2-1, with 8 bases matching TRBD1. This CDR3 contains 15 residues. Germline CDR1 is MNHEY and CDR2 is SVGEGT. The V and J ends lost 5 bases and 5 bases, in that order; junction bases with no gene match: 8. The CDR3 reads CASSVRDRRHNEQFF. CDR3 DNA sequence: TGTGCCAGCAGTGTCCGGGACAGGCGGCACAATGAGCAGTTCTTC.